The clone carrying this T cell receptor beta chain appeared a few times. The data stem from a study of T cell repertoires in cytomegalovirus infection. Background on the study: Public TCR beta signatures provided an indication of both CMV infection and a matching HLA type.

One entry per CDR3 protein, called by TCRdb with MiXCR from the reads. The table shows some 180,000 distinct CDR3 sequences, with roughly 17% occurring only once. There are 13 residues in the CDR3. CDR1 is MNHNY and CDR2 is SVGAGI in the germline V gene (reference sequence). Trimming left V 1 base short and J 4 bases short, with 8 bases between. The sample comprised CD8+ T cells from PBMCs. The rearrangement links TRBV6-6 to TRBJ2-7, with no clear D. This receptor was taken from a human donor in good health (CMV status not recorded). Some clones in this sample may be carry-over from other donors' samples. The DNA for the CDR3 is TGTGCCAGCAGTTACTTGAACGGGTACGAGCAGTACTTC. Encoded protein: CASSYLNGYEQYF.